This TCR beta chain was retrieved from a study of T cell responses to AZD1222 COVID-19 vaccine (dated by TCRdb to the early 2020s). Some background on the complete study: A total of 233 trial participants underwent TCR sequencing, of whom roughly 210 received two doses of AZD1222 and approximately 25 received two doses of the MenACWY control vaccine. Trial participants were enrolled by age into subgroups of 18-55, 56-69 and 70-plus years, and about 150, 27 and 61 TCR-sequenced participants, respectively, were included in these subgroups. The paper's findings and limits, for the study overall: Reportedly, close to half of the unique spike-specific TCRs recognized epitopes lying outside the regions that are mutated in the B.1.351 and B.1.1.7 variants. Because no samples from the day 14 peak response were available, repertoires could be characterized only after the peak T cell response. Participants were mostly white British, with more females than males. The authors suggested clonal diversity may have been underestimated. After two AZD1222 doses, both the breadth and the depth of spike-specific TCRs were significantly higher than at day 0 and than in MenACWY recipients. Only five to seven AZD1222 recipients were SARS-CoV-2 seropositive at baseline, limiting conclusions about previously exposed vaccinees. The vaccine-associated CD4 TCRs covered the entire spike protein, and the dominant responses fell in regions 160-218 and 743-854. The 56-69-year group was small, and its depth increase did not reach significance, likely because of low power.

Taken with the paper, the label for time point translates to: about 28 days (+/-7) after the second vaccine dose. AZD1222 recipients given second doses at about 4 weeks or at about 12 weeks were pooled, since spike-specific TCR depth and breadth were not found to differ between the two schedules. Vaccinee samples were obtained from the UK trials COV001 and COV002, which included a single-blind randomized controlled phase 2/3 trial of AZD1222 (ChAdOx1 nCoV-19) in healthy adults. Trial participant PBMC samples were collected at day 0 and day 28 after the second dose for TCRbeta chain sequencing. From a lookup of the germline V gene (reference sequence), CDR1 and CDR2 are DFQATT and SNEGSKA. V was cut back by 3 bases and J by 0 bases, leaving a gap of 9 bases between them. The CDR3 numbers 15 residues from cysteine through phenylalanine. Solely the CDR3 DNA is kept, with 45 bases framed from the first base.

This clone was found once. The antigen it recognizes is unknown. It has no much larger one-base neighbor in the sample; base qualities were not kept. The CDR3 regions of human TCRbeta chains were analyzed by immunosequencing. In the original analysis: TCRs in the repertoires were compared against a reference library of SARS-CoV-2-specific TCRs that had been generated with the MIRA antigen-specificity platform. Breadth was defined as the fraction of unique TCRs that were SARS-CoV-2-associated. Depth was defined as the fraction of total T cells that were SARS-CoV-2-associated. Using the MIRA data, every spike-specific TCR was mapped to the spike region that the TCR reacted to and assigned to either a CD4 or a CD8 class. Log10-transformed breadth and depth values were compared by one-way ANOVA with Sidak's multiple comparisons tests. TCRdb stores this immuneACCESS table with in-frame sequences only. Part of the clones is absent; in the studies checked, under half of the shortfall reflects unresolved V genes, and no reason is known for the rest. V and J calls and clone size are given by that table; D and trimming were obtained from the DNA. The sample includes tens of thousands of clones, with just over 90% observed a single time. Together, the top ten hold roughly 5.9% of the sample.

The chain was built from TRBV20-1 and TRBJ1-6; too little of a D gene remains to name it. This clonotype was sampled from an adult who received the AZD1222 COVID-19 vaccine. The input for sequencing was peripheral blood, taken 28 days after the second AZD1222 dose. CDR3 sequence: CSASVESSYNSPLHF. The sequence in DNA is TGCAGTGCTAGTGTCGAGAGCTCCTATAATTCACCCCTCCACTTT.